A single sample is the source of the 2 T cell receptor beta chains below, sequenced in a study of blood T cell repertoires in COVID-19. Repertoires were generated with immunoSEQ multiplex PCR, while TCRdb's copy carries only in-frame clones and drops some. The top ten clones hold around 12% of a sample with roughly 170,000 clones, roughly 80% of them seen once. Sequencing used PBMCs or T cells enriched from blood (not recorded which). The source is a man aged 45-65 years who had recovered from COVID-19.

The chain recombines TRBV12-5 with TRBJ2-7, with 8 positions matching TRBD1. Germline V gene lookup returns CDR1 LGHNT and CDR2 FRNRAP. Unmatched junction bases numbered 11, after V lost 6 bases and J lost 4 bases. This CDR3 has 15 residues. CDR3 sequence (DNA): TGTGCTAGTGGCTCAGGGGGCTTGGTTCTTTACGAGCAGTACTTC. It is translated as CASGSGGLVLYEQYF.

This clone occurred a few times. The chain joins TRBV5-1 to TRBJ1-2, with D possibly TRBD1 on 5 matching bases. Between the trimmed V and J ends, which lost 2 bases and 8 bases, there was a span of 10 bases. From germline, CDR1 is SGHRS and CDR2 YFSETQ. CDR3 length: 12 amino acids. The CDR3, as DNA: TGCGCCAGCAGCTTTTCGGAGGGGGGCTACACCTTC. This gives the protein CASSFSEGGYTF.